A single sample gave rise to the 23 T cell receptor beta chains below, sequenced in a study of cytomegalovirus exposure and HLA in healthy donors. It was with 60 Vbeta and 13 Jbeta primers that the PCR ran. Repertoires were generated with immunoSEQ multiplex PCR, while TCRdb's copy carries only in-frame clones and drops some. Found here are about 180,000 clones, 70% to 85% of them singletons; the top ten hold approximately 1.5%. The specimen was PBMCs. These receptors were taken from a man aged 18 to 35 in good health and CMV-seronegative.

The V and J genes are TRBV7-2 and TRBJ1-6; D gene uncertain. Germline CDR1 reads SGHTA; CDR2 reads FQGNSA. Between the trimmed V and J ends, which lost 2 bases and 0 bases, there was a span of 8 bases. The CDR3 extends over 16 amino acids. The CDR3 is CASSLPSYSYNSPLHF. Here the CDR3 DNA reads TGTGCCAGCAGCTTACCCTCGTACTCCTATAATTCACCCCTCCACTTT.

This clone has just a few counts. The chain is built from TRBV5-1 and TRBJ2-5, with 9 bases that match TRBD1. Germline lookup yields CDR1 SGHRS and CDR2 YFSETQ. Trimming removed 1 base from V and 5 bases from J; junction bases left unmatched: 3. The CDR3 has 14 amino acids. CDR3 loop: CASSLQGQGETQYF. The CDR3 bases are TGCGCCAGCAGCTTGCAGGGACAGGGCGAGACCCAGTACTTC.

The chain recombines TRBV7-3 with TRBJ2-3; D is unresolved. The CDR3 runs to 15 residues. Germline V gene lookup returns CDR1 SGHTA and CDR2 FQGTGA. V was clipped by 5 bases and J by 0 bases, with 12 bases between them. The CDR3 sequence: CASSPIARSTDTQYF. CDR3 in DNA: TGTGCCAGCAGCCCAATAGCCCGTAGCACAGATACGCAGTATTTT.

This clone has a single count. V usage is TRBV10-3 and J usage is TRBJ1-2, with D maybe TRBD1 (6 bases). The CDR3 has 16 residues. Trimming left V 0 bases short and J 8 bases short, with 19 bases between. Germline CDR1 and CDR2: ENHRY and SYGVKD. The CDR3 here is CAISESGAGSGRGYTF. The CDR3 DNA sequence: TGTGCCATCAGTGAGTCGGGGGCAGGCTCGGGAAGGGGCTACACCTTC.

V gene TRBV7-8 combines with J gene TRBJ1-5; D is possibly TRBD1 (5 bases). In germline, CDR1 is SGHVS, CDR2 FQNEAQ. The CDR3 has 15 amino acids. V lost 1 base, J lost 3 bases, and 10 bases lay in between. The CDR3 region has the DNA TGTGCCAGCAGCTTAGTAGACAGAATCAATCAGCCCCAGCATTTT. Translated: CASSLVDRINQPQHF. Filled out from reference TRBV7-8 and TRBJ1-5, the complete variable domain reads GAGVSQSPRYKVAKRGQDVALRCDPISGHVSLFWYQQALGQGPEFLTYFQNEAQLDKSGLPSDRFFAERPEGSVSTLKIQRTQQEDSAVYLCASSLVDRINQPQHFGDGTRLSIL.

The chain recombines TRBV5-1 with TRBJ2-5; 13 bases match TRBD2. V was pared by 1 base and J by 5 bases, with 8 bases of the junction left unmatched. The CDR3 covers 17 residues. Germline V gene data show CDR1 as SGHRS and CDR2 as YFSETQ. The CDR3: CASSLSLAGGPGETQYF. CDR3 coding DNA: TGCGCCAGCAGCTTGTCACTAGCGGGAGGGCCTGGGGAGACCCAGTACTTC.

This sequence joins TRBV29-1 and TRBJ2-7, with D tentatively TRBD2 (7 bases). Deletions cut 5 bases from V and 2 bases from J, with 16 bases between. The CDR3 is 14 amino acids. Germline loops: CDR1 SQVTM, CDR2 ANQGSEA. Here the CDR3 reads CSVMGRGGPYEQYF. The CDR3, as DNA: TGCAGCGTTATGGGGAGGGGGGGCCCCTACGAGCAGTACTTC.

The chain links TRBV4-2 to TRBJ2-6, with 8 bases aligning to TRBD1. Germline assignment: CDR1 LGHNA and CDR2 YNFKEQ. V lost 4 bases, J lost 0 bases, and 5 bases stayed unmatched. The length of the CDR3 is 17 residues. The chain's CDR3 is CASSPRQGTSGANVLTF. The CDR3 coding sequence is TGTGCCAGCAGCCCCCGACAGGGGACCTCTGGGGCCAACGTCCTGACTTTC.

This sequence joins TRBV30 and TRBJ2-1, with 8 positions matching TRBD2. The CDR3 runs 13 residues. V dropped 4 bases and J dropped 4; count of bases not matched to a gene: 3. CDR1 GTSNPN and CDR2 SVGIG come from the germline V gene (reference sequence). CDR3 loop: CAWTGGEYNEQFF. The CDR3 DNA reads as TGTGCCTGGACCGGGGGGGAATACAATGAGCAGTTCTTC.

This clone occurred a few times. The gene calls are TRBV7-6 and TRBJ2-7, with TRBD2 identical over 9 bases. V gave up 5 bases and J gave up 2 bases; unmatched junction bases: 10. The germline CDR1 and CDR2 sequences are SGHVS and FNYEAQ. This CDR3 contains 16 residues. This CDR3 reads CASSHRGTSRTYEQYF. For the CDR3, the DNA is TGTGCCAGCAGCCATCGGGGGACTAGCCGGACCTACGAGCAGTACTTC. Combining the CDR3 with reference TRBV7-6 and TRBJ2-7 gives the whole variable domain GAGVSQSPRYKVTKRGQDVALRCDPISGHVSLYWYRQALGQGPEFLTYFNYEAQQDKSGLPNDRFSAERPEGSISTLTIQRTEQRDSAMYRCASSHRGTSRTYEQYFGPGTRLTVT.

V is TRBV7-9 and J is TRBJ1-4, with D maybe TRBD1 (6 bases). The CDR3 contains 15 residues. Germline V gene sequence: CDR1 SEHNR, CDR2 FQNEAQ (reference sequence). The V end lost 5 bases, the J end lost 3 bases, and 13 bases lay between the germline ends. The CDR3 nucleotides are TGTGCCAGCAGCCCCTCCGGACAGCCTAATGAAAAACTGTTTTTT. Translation: CASSPSGQPNEKLFF.

This sequence joins TRBV18 and TRBJ2-3, with 7 positions matching TRBD2. CDR3 size: 14 residues. Germline V lookup: CDR1 KGHSH, CDR2 LQKENI. Trimming took 3 bases from V and 12 from J; bases not matched to a gene: 12. The CDR3 bases are TGTGCCAGCTCACCCGGTCTCGAGCGGGACCGTCAGTATTTT. Protein product: CASSPGLERDRQYF.

This chain connects TRBV9 to TRBJ1-1; D possibly corresponds to TRBD1 (6 bases). The CDR3 totals 15 residues. The V end lost 6 bases, the J end lost 1 base, and 16 bases lay between the germline ends. Looked up from germline, CDR1 is SGDLS and CDR2 is YYNGEE. The CDR3 sequence is CASTQGGGRNTEAFF. The CDR3 DNA reads TGTGCCAGCACCCAAGGGGGGGGGCGGAACACTGAAGCTTTCTTT. Using reference TRBV9 and TRBJ1-1 for the parts outside the CDR3, the full variable domain is DSGVTQTPKHLITATGQRVTLRCSPRSGDLSVYWYQQSLDQGLQFLIQYYNGEERAKGNILERFSAQQFPDLHSELNLSSLELGDSALYFCASTQGGGRNTEAFFGQGTRLTVV.

This chain connects TRBV11-1 to TRBJ2-1; the match to TRBD2 covers 7 bases. Per the germline V gene, CDR1 is SGHAT and CDR2 is FQDESV (reference sequence). V was pared by 5 bases and J by 1 base, with 2 bases of the junction left unmatched. The CDR3 is made up of 14 amino acids. CDR3 region: CASSPGGSYNEQFF. CDR3 DNA sequence: TGTGCCAGCAGCCCGGGGGGTTCCTACAATGAGCAGTTCTTC.

For the CDR3, the DNA is TGTGCTAGTGGTTCCGGCTCGACAGGGAGGGAGCAGTACTTC. Its protein product is CASGSGSTGREQYF. The chain is built from TRBV12-5 and TRBJ2-7; a possible D gene is TRBD1 (7 bases). V was cut by 4 bases and J by 7 bases, with 17 bases left in between. Germline V gene sequence: CDR1 LGHNT, CDR2 FRNRAP. The CDR3 has 14 residues.

This clone was seen a single time. The V and J genes are TRBV18 and TRBJ2-5; D is undetermined. Germline V gene lookup returns CDR1 KGHSH and CDR2 LQKENI. The CDR3 consists of 12 residues. With 4 bases removed from V and 1 base from J, the gap between germline ends came to 4 bases. CDR3 loop: CASSQLQETQYF. The CDR3 DNA is TGTGCCAGCTCACAACTCCAAGAGACCCAGTACTTC.

The V and J genes are TRBV5-1 and TRBJ2-5; D call uncertain. The germline V and J ends were trimmed by 3 bases and 4 bases, with 7 bases remaining between them. CDR1 and CDR2 from the germline V gene are SGHRS and YFSETQ. The CDR3 runs 12 residues. CDR3 amino acids: CASSSSGETQYF. Written as DNA, the CDR3 is TGCGCCAGCAGCTCGTCAGGAGAGACCCAGTACTTC.

For the CDR3, the DNA is TGTGCCAGTAGTATGCAGGGGAGGGACGAGCAGTACTTC. Translated, it gives CASSMQGRDEQYF. The chain combines TRBV19 with TRBJ2-5; possibly TRBD2 for D (7 bases). The J call may not be correct, given that the DNA end is closer to TRBJ2-7. The CDR3 covers 13 residues. Germline-derived CDR1 and CDR2 are LNHDA and SQIVND (reference sequence).

This clone has only a few counts. V gene TRBV11-3 combines with J gene TRBJ2-1; TRBD2 aligns across 8 bases. CDR1 and CDR2 from the germline V gene are SGHNT and YENEEA. The CDR3 is 15 amino acids. The V gene end was trimmed by 5 bases and the J gene end by 4 bases; junction bases not matched to a gene: 7. The CDR3 reads CASSHWQRGYNEQFF. The CDR3 DNA reads as TGTGCCAGCAGCCATTGGCAGCGGGGGTACAATGAGCAGTTCTTC. Looking up the rest from reference TRBV11-3 and TRBJ2-1 gives the full variable domain: EAGVVQSPRYKIIEKKQPVAFWCNPISGHNTLYWYLQNLGQGPELLIRYENEEAVDDSQLPKDRFSAERLKGVDSTLKIQPAELGDSAVYLCASSHWQRGYNEQFFGPGTRLTVL.

The rearrangement joins TRBV5-6 to TRBJ2-1; TRBD1 might be the D (6 bases). V lost 3 bases and J lost 3, with 16 bases in between. This CDR3 contains 16 residues. Germline-derived CDR1 and CDR2 are SGHDT and YYEEEE. The CDR3 nucleotides read TGTGCCAGCAGCTCAGGGGAACGATCCCTCTACAATGAGCAGTTCTTC. It codes for CASSSGERSLYNEQFF.

The chain joins TRBV4-2 to TRBJ2-7, with 10 bases matching TRBD1. CDR1 is LGHNA and CDR2 is YNFKEQ in the germline V gene. J gave up 9 bases and V 4 bases, and 6 bases lay outside the gene matches. The CDR3 is 13 amino acids. The CDR3 is CASSPSGTGVQYF. The CDR3, as DNA: TGTGCCAGCAGCCCGTCGGGGACAGGGGTGCAGTACTTC.

The DNA of the CDR3 is TGTGCCAGCAGTGGGACTCATCAAGAGACCCAGTACTTC. Encoded protein: CASSGTHQETQYF. The chain recombines TRBV6-6 with TRBJ2-5; D perhaps matches TRBD2 (6 bases). This CDR3 has 13 residues. Per the germline V gene, CDR1 is MNHNY and CDR2 is SVGAGI (reference sequence). V lost 5 bases and J 2 bases, leaving 9 bases between the germline ends.

The V gene is TRBV19, the J gene TRBJ1-2, with 9 bases aligning to TRBD1. Germline V lookup: CDR1 LNHDA, CDR2 SQIVND (reference sequence). V dropped 11 bases and J dropped 3; count of bases not matched to a gene: 10. There are 14 residues in the CDR3. The DNA for the CDR3 is TGTGCCGCCTACACAGGGGGCGCGTACTATGGCTACACCTTC. This codes for CAAYTGGAYYGYTF.